This T cell receptor (beta chain) was captured in a study of blood T cell repertoires in COVID-19. Overall study: Researchers got acute and convalescent COVID-19 samples from the United States, Italy and Spain. Sources were T cells, B-cell-depleted T cells, or PBMCs; the material itself was cDNA or gDNA.

Sequenced by immunoSEQ multiplex PCR; TCRdb stores in-frame clones only, minus some. Here the sample spans approximately 150,000 clones, about 86% being singletons. Deletions cut 8 bases from V and 0 bases from J, with 10 bases between. The CDR3 spans 13 residues. This chain uses TRBV12-3 or TRBV12-4 with TRBJ1-1; D is unresolved. The sequence derives from an older woman with acute or convalescent COVID-19. The sequenced sample was peripheral blood. DNA for the CDR3: TGTGCCAGCCTACAGCACATGAACACTGAAGCTTTCTTT. It translates to CASLQHMNTEAFF.